A single sample is the source of the 2 T cell receptor beta chains below, sequenced in a study of Ad26.COV2.S vaccination and SARS-CoV-2 variants. Treatment defined: roughly 20 received Ad26.COV2.S at low or high dose, single or two shots; 5 received placebo; per-sample allocation not given. The samples date from day 63 after the first vaccine or placebo injection. Some clones are missing from TCRdb's copy, which holds only in-frame ones; the method was immunoSEQ multiplex PCR. The sample holds about 410,000 clones, over 80% seen once. The specimen was peripheral blood, collected in a trial of Ad26.COV2.S vaccine versus placebo. The receptors come from a person between 18 and 65 years old who received the Ad26.COV2.S COVID-19 vaccine or a placebo.

The chain combines TRBV6-1 with TRBJ1-2; TRBD1 agrees at 7 bases. V dropped 5 bases and J dropped 5; count of bases not matched to a gene: 5. The germline gives CDR1 MNHNS, CDR2 SASEGT. The CDR3 is 13 residues long. The CDR3 region is CASSPDRAYGYTF. DNA for the CDR3: TGTGCCAGCAGTCCTGACAGGGCTTATGGCTACACCTTC.

This chain links TRBV7-6 with TRBJ2-2, with TRBD2 matching 8 bases. The CDR3 extends over 16 amino acids. The V segment lost 4 bases and the J segment 4 bases; nucleotides outside the gene matches: 8. Germline V gives CDR1 SGHVS, CDR2 FNYEAQ. The CDR3 loop reads CASSSRAGVPTGELFF. CDR3 DNA sequence: TGTGCCAGCAGCTCCCGAGCGGGGGTTCCCACCGGGGAGCTGTTTTTT.